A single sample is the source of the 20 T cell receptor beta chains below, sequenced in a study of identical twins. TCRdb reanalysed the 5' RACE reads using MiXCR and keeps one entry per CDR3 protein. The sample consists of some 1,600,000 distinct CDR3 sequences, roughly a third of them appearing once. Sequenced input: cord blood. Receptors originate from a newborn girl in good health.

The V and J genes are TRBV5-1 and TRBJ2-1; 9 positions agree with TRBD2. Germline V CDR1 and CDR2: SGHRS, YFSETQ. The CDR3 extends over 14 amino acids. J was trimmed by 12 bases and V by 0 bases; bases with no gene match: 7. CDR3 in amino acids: CASSLEVAGALQFF. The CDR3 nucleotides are TGCGCCAGCAGCTTGGAGGTAGCGGGGGCCCTGCAGTTCTTC.

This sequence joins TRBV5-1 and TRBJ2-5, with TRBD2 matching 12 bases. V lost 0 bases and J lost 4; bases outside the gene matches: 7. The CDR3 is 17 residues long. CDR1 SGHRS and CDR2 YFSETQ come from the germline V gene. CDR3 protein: CASSLGRLAGEGETQYF. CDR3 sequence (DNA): TGCGCCAGCAGCTTGGGACGACTAGCGGGAGAAGGAGAGACCCAGTACTTC. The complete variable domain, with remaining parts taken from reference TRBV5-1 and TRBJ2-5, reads KAGVTQTPRYLIKTRGQQVTLSCSPISGHRSVSWYQQTPGQGLQFLFEYFSETQRNKGNFPGRFSGRQFSNSRSEMNVSTLELGDSALYLCASSLGRLAGEGETQYFGPGTRLLVL.

The CDR3 sequence: CASSLGVGTTLRAFF. Here the CDR3 DNA reads TGCGCCAGCAGCTTGGGGGTCGGGACAACATTGAGAGCTTTCTTT. V gene TRBV5-1 combines with J gene TRBJ1-1; tentative D call: TRBD1 (6 bases). This CDR3 region has 15 residues. In germline, CDR1 is SGHRS, CDR2 YFSETQ. Trimming removed 0 bases at V and 10 bases at J, with 19 bases between.

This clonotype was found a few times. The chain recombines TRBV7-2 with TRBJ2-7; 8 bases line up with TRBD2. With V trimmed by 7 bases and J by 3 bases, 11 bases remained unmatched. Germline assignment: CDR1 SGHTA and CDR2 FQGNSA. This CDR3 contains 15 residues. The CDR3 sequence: CASTVGLDPSYEQYF. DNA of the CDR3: TGTGCCAGCACCGTGGGACTAGATCCTAGCTACGAGCAGTACTTC.

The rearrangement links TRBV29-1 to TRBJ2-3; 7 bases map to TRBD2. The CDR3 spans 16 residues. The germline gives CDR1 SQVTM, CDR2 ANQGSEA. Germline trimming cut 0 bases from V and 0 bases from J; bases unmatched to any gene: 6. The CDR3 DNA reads TGCAGCGTTGAAGACCCTCTAGCGGCTAGCACAGATACGCAGTATTTT. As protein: CSVEDPLAASTDTQYF.

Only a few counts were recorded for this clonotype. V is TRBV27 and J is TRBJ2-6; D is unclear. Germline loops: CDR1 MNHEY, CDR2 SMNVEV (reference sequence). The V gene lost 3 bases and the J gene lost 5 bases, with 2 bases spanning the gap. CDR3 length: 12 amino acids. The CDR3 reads CASSFWANVLTF. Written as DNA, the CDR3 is TGTGCCAGCAGTTTCTGGGCCAACGTCCTGACTTTC.

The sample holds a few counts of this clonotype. The CDR3 sequence: CSAPHRDGGDEQYF. The CDR3 bases are TGCAGTGCTCCCCACCGTGACGGCGGTGACGAGCAGTACTTC. J is TRBJ2-7 and V is TRBV20-1; D uncertain. Germline CDR1 reads DFQATT; CDR2 reads SNEGSKA (reference sequence). Trimming removed 5 bases at V and 5 bases at J, with 19 bases between. This CDR3 comprises 14 residues.

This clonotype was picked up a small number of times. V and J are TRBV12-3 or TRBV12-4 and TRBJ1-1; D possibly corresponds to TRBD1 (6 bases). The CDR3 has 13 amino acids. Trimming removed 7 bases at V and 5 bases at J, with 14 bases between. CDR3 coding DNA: TGTGCCAGCATCCAGGGGTGGGGGACTGAAGCTTTCTTT. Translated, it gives CASIQGWGTEAFF.

The CDR3 region is CASSSGRRYGYTF. The CDR3 coding sequence is TGTGCCAGCAGCTCGGGACGGCGCTATGGCTACACCTTC. The V call is TRBV3-1, the J call TRBJ1-2, with D possibly TRBD1 on 5 matching bases. V shed 5 bases and J shed 4 bases, with 11 bases lying between them. CDR3 length: 13 residues. Germline loops: CDR1 LGHDT, CDR2 YNNKEL (reference sequence).

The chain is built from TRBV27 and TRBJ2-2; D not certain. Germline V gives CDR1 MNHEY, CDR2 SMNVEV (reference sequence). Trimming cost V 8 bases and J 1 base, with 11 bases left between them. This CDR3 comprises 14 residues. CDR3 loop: CASSSSVNTGELFF. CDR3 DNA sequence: TGTGCCAGCTCCTCAAGTGTGAACACCGGGGAGCTGTTTTTT.

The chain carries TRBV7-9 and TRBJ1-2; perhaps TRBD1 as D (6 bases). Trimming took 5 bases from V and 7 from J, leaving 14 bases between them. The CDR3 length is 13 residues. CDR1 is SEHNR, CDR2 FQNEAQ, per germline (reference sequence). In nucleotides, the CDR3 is TGTGCCAGCAGCACCCCAGGGGCGGGTGGCTACACCTTC. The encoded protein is CASSTPGAGGYTF. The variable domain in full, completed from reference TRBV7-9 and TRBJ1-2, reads DTGVSQNPRHKITKRGQNVTFRCDPISEHNRLYWYRQTLGQGPEFLTYFQNEAQLEKSRLLSDRFSAERPKGSFSTLEIQRTEQGDSAMYLCASSTPGAGGYTFGSGTRLTVV.

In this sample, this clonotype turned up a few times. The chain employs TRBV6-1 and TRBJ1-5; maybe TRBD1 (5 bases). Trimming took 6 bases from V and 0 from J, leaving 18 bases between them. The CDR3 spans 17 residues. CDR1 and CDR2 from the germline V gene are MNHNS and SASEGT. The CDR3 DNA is TGTGCCAGCAGCCGCCCCGGGACCCGTTATAGCAATCAGCCCCAGCATTTT. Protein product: CASSRPGTRYSNQPQHF.

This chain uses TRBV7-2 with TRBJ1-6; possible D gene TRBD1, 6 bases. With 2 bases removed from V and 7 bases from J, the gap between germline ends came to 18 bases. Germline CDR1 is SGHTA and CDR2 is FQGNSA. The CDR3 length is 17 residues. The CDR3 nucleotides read TGTGCCAGCAGCTTATTGTCCGGGGGCAAAGGGAATTCACCCCTCCACTTT. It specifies CASSLLSGGKGNSPLHF.

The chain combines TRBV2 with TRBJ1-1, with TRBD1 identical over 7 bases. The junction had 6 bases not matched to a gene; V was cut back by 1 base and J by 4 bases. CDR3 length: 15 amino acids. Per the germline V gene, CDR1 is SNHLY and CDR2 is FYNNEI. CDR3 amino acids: CASSEEGAGSTEAFF. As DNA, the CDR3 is TGTGCCAGCAGTGAAGAGGGGGCAGGTAGCACTGAAGCTTTCTTT.

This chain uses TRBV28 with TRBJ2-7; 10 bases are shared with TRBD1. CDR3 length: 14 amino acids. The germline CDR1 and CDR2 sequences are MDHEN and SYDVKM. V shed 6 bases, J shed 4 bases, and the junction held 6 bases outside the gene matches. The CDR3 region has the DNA TGTGCCAGCAGACCTACGGGACAGGGGTACGAGCAGTACTTC. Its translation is CASRPTGQGYEQYF.

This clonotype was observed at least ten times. The DNA for the CDR3 is TGTGCCAGCAGCTCCGAACTAGCCTCAGATACGCAGTATTTT. Protein product: CASSSELASDTQYF. V and J are TRBV7-2 and TRBJ2-3; tentatively, D is TRBD2 (6 bases). The CDR3 is made up of 14 amino acids. V gave up 4 bases and J gave up 4 bases, with 12 bases separating them. Germline values: CDR1 SGHTA, CDR2 FQGNSA.

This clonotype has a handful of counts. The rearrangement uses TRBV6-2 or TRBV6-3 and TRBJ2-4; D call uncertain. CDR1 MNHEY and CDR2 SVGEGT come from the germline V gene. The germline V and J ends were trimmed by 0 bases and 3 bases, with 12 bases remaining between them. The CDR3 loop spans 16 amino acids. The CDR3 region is CASSYSAGEYKNIQYF. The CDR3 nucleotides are TGTGCCAGCAGTTACTCAGCTGGAGAGTACAAAAACATTCAGTACTTC.

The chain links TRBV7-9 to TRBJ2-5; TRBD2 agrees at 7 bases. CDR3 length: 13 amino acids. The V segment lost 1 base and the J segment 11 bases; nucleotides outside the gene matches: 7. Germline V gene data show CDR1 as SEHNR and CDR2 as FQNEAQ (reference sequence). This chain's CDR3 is CASSLGGLEGQYF. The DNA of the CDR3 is TGTGCCAGCAGCTTAGGTGGACTAGAGGGGCAGTACTTC.

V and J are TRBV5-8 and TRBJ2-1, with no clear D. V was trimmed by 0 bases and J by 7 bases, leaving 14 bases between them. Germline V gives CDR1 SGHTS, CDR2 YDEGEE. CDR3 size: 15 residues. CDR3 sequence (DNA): TGTGCCAGCAGCTTGGATGGAGCTTTAGGGAATGAGCAGTTCTTC. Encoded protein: CASSLDGALGNEQFF.

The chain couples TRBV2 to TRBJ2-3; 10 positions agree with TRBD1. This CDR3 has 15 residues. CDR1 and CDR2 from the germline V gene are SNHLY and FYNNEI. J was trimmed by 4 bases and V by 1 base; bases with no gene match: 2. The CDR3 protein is CASSEEGTGADTQYF. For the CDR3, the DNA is TGTGCCAGCAGTGAAGAAGGGACAGGGGCAGATACGCAGTATTTT.